This is a list of T cell receptor beta chains from one sample in a study of shared clonotypes between healthy human individuals. Method: immunoSEQ multiplex PCR; TCRdb's copy keeps in-frame clones and lacks some. The repertoire includes roughly 2.2 million clones, roughly 93% of them detected once, and around 0.4% sits in the top ten. What was sequenced was naive CD4+ T cells from PBMCs. Source of these receptors: a man aged 18-30 years in good health. Some clones in this sample may be carry-over from other donors' samples. The CDR3 runs from the conserved cysteine through the conserved F or W. Fields, in order: clone size, J gene, D gene, V gene, CDR3 protein, CDR3 DNA. The D gene is left open where the match is weak. Size values are once, few and many counts, or a class for expanded clones, and some rows have none.

>-|TRBJ2-1|-|TRBV27
CASSSLGAEQFF
TGTGCCAGCAGTTCCCTTGGGGCTGAGCAGTTCTTC
>-|TRBJ2-7|TRBD1|TRBV4-3
CASSRRDRGDEQYF
TGCGCCAGCAGCCGCCGGGACAGGGGGGACGAGCAGTACTTC
>-|TRBJ1-3|-|TRBV6-5
CASTGGPGAIYF
TGTGCCAGCACCGGTGGTCCCGGGGCCATATATTTT
>-|TRBJ1-2|-|TRBV6-5
CASRKTPNYGYTF
TGTGCCAGCAGAAAAACACCAAACTATGGCTACACCTTC
>-|TRBJ2-5|-|TRBV5-4
CASSLGVVGDETQYF
TGTGCCAGCAGCTTGGGTGTGGTCGGGGACGAGACCCAGTACTTC
>few|TRBJ1-1|-|TRBV2
CASGFMNTEAFF
TGTGCCAGCGGTTTTATGAACACTGAAGCTTTCTTT
>-|TRBJ2-4|TRBD2|TRBV19
CASSISSVAGGIGIQYF
TGTGCCAGTAGTATCTCAAGTGTCGCGGGGGGTATTGGCATTCAGTACTTC
>-|TRBJ1-1|TRBD1|TRBV27
CASSSIGQGYTEAFF
TGTGCCAGCAGTTCTATAGGACAGGGGTACACTGAAGCTTTCTTT
>-|TRBJ2-7|-|TRBV28
CASKRDTEQYF
TGTGCCAGCAAGCGCGATACGGAGCAGTACTTC
>once|TRBJ1-1|-|TRBV20-1
CSARKRSEAFF
TGCAGTGCTAGAAAGAGGTCTGAAGCTTTCTTT
>-|TRBJ1-2|-|TRBV19
CASSIMVGGSKSHGYTF
TGTGCCAGTAGTATAATGGTGGGTGGGAGCAAGAGTCATGGCTACACCTTC
>once|TRBJ2-1|TRBD2|TRBV7-3
CASSLTGGLAGDEQFF
TGTGCCAGCAGCTTAACAGGGGGACTAGCGGGAGATGAGCAGTTCTTC
>-|TRBJ1-2|TRBD1|TRBV4-2
CASSQDGTGRVDGYTF
TGTGCCAGCAGCCAAGACGGGACAGGGAGAGTCGATGGCTACACCTTC
>-|TRBJ1-5|-|TRBV27
CASSELGSGNQPQHF
TGTGCCAGCAGCGAATTGGGATCGGGCAATCAGCCCCAGCATTTT
>-|TRBJ1-1|-|TRBV25-1
CASSRHGNTEAFF
TGTGCCAGCAGTAGACACGGGAACACTGAAGCTTTCTTT
>once|TRBJ2-7|TRBD2|TRBV15
CATSSGTALTSGSYEQYF
TGTGCCACCAGCAGCGGGACAGCATTGACTAGCGGTTCCTACGAGCAGTACTTC
>-|TRBJ2-1|TRBD2|TRBV15
CATSREDLAGGTYNEQFF
TGTGCCACCAGCAGAGAGGACCTAGCGGGGGGAACCTACAATGAGCAGTTCTTC
>once|TRBJ2-3|-|TRBV27
CASSPYGKGGTDTQYF
TGTGCCAGCAGTCCCTACGGGAAGGGTGGCACAGATACGCAGTATTTT
>-|TRBJ1-5|-|TRBV28
CAAHRGASNQPQHF
TGTGCCGCCCATCGGGGGGCGAGCAATCAGCCCCAGCATTTT
>once|TRBJ2-7|TRBD1|TRBV7-9
CASSLGGQVGEQYF
TGTGCCAGCAGCTTAGGGGGACAGGTCGGGGAGCAGTACTTC
>-|TRBJ2-2|-|TRBV5-1
CASSLERGTNTGELFF
TGCGCCAGCAGCTTGGAAAGGGGTACGAACACCGGGGAGCTGTTTTTT
>once|TRBJ2-7|-|TRBV6-1
CASRYDRTYEQYF
TGTGCCAGCAGGTACGACAGAACCTACGAGCAGTACTTC
>-|TRBJ1-5|-|TRBV7-9
CASSLRGGQPQHF
TGTGCCAGCAGCCTCAGGGGTGGACAGCCCCAGCATTTT
>-|TRBJ2-7|-|TRBV6-6
CASRRDPRSSYEQYF
TGTGCCAGCCGGAGGGACCCCAGGAGCTCCTACGAGCAGTACTTC
>once|TRBJ2-7|-|TRBV18
CASSPLQDYYEQYF
TGTGCCAGCTCACCACTACAAGATTACTACGAGCAGTACTTC
>once|TRBJ2-3|-|TRBV7-2
CASSLKGLSDTQYF
TGTGCCAGCAGCTTGAAGGGGCTATCAGATACGCAGTATTTT
>-|TRBJ2-1|-|TRBV2
CASRPGPSLAREQFF
TGTGCCAGCAGACCAGGACCCTCCCTAGCGCGCGAGCAGTTCTTC
>-|TRBJ2-7|-|TRBV27
CASSLIGPYEQYF
TGTGCCAGCAGTTTAATTGGCCCCTACGAGCAGTACTTC
>-|TRBJ1-5|-|TRBV19
CASSIAGIGNQPQHF
TGTGCCAGTAGTATAGCAGGGATTGGCAATCAGCCCCAGCATTTT
>-|TRBJ2-1|-|TRBV5-1
CASSFQISGYNEQFF
TGCGCCAGCAGCTTCCAAATTAGCGGATACAATGAGCAGTTCTTC
>-|TRBJ1-1|TRBD1|TRBV5-4
CASSEGGITEAFF
TGTGCCAGCAGCGAAGGGGGCATCACTGAAGCTTTCTTT
>-|TRBJ1-5|-|TRBV5-1
CASSLGPGADGNQPQHF
TGCGCCAGCAGCTTGGGGCCGGGGGCGGATGGCAATCAGCCCCAGCATTTT
>-|TRBJ1-1|TRBD1|TRBV7-3
CASSQAPTGVGTEAFF
TGTGCCAGCAGCCAGGCCCCGACAGGGGTCGGCACTGAAGCTTTCTTT
>-|TRBJ2-5|TRBD1|TRBV25-1
CAIGTGGKIETQYF
TGTGCCATCGGGACAGGGGGTAAGATAGAGACCCAGTACTTC
>few|TRBJ2-3|TRBD1|TRBV29-1
CSDRDRSTDTQYF
TGCAGCGATAGGGACAGATCCACAGATACGCAGTATTTT
>-|TRBJ1-1|-|TRBV5-6
CASSSRGRVYTEAFF
TGTGCCAGCAGCTCCCGGGGAAGGGTTTACACTGAAGCTTTCTTT
>few|TRBJ1-5|-|TRBV30
CAWSGRFNQPQHF
TGTGCCTGGAGTGGACGGTTCAATCAGCCCCAGCATTTT
>-|TRBJ2-7|-|TRBV28
CASAAPFYEQYF
TGTGCCAGCGCCGCTCCCTTCTACGAGCAGTACTTC
>-|TRBJ2-7|-|TRBV18
CASSRGSNSYEQYF
TGTGCCAGCTCCCGGGGCTCTAACTCCTACGAGCAGTACTTC
>-|TRBJ2-7|TRBD2|TRBV28
CASRRGLAAYEQYF
TGTGCCAGCAGAAGGGGACTAGCGGCCTACGAGCAGTACTTC
>-|TRBJ2-7|-|TRBV4-1
CASSQVAGLSYEQYF
TGCGCCAGCAGCCAAGTGGCAGGGCTGTCCTACGAGCAGTACTTC
>-|TRBJ1-4|-|TRBV4-2
CASSPGPGGRDEKLFF
TGTGCCAGCAGCCCAGGGCCTGGGGGGCGTGATGAAAAACTGTTTTTT
>-|TRBJ2-7|-|TRBV7-9
CASSSGPSATEQYF
TGTGCCAGCAGCTCGGGTCCGTCCGCGACCGAGCAGTACTTC
>-|TRBJ1-1|-|TRBV19
CASKSGNTEAFF
TGTGCCAGTAAATCTGGGAACACTGAAGCTTTCTTT
>-|TRBJ1-1|-|TRBV28
CASSIPRRGNTEAFF
TGTGCCAGCAGTATACCCCGTCGCGGGAACACTGAAGCTTTCTTT
>-|TRBJ2-3|TRBD1|TRBV5-6
CASRTGGAASPSRQQYF
TGTGCCAGCAGGACAGGGGGCGCGGCTAGTCCCTCCCGGCAGCAGTATTTT
>-|TRBJ2-1|-|TRBV18
CASSPTRDNEQFF
TGTGCCAGCTCACCGACTAGGGACAATGAGCAGTTCTTC
>-|TRBJ2-7|-|TRBV2
CASSVARVSYEQYF
TGTGCCAGCAGTGTGGCTCGGGTGAGCTACGAGCAGTACTTC